This paragraph covers one TCR beta chain sequence. Per the study methods: Nucleated cell counts were estimated from reference gene primer amplification. Repertoires were generated with immunoSEQ multiplex PCR, while TCRdb's copy carries only in-frame clones and drops some. V and J calls and clone size come straight from that table; D and trimming were deduced from the DNA. The table shows about 180,000 clones, with under 85% occurring only once. The data were taken from a study of blood T cell repertoires in COVID-19. In the study overall: The study drew acute and convalescent COVID-19 samples from the United States, Italy and Spain.

The receptor was isolated from a human donor in a cohort sampled during active COVID-19. Source material: peripheral blood.

The CDR3 region is CASSESQGNGYTF. The DNA of the CDR3 is TGCGCCAGCAGTGAGTCTCAGGGAAATGGCTACACCTTC. The chain links TRBV10-2 to TRBJ1-2, with D tentatively TRBD1 (5 bases). This CDR3 has 13 residues. With 0 bases removed from V and 6 bases from J, the gap between germline ends came to 8 bases. Germline CDR1 and CDR2: WSHSY and SAAADI.